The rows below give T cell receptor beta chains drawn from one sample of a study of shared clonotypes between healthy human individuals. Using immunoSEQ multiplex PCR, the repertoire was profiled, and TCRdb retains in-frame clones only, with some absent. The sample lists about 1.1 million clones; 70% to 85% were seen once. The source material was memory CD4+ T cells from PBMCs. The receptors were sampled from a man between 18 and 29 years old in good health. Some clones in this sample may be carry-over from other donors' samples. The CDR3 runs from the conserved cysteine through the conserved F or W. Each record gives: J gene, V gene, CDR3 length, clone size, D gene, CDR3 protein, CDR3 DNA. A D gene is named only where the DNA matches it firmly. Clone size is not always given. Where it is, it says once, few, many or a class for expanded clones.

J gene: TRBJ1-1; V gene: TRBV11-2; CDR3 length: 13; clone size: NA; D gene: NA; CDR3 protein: CASSLGVGTEAFF; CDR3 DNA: TGTGCCAGCAGCTTAGGGGTCGGTACTGAAGCTTTCTTT
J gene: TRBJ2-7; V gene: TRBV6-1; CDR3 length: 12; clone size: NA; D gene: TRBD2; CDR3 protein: CASSEGGVEQYF; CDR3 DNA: TGTGCCAGCAGTGAGGGAGGGGTCGAGCAGTACTTC
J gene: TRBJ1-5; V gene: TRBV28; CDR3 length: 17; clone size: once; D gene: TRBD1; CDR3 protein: CASSPLGQGKGNQPQHF; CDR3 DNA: TGTGCCAGCAGCCCTCTTGGACAGGGTAAGGGCAATCAGCCCCAGCATTTT
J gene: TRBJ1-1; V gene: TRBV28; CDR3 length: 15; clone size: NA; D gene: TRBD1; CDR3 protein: CASSAGQGAKTEAFF; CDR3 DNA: TGTGCCAGCAGTGCGGGACAGGGGGCAAAGACTGAAGCTTTCTTT
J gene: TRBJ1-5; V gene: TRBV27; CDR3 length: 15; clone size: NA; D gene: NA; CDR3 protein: CASSGLGRGDQPQHF; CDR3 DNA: TGTGCCAGCAGTGGCCTCGGACGGGGAGATCAGCCCCAGCATTTT
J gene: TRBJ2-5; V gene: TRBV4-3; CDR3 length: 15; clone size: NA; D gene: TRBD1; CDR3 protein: CASSPGQDPSETQYF; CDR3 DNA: TGCGCCAGCAGCCCCGGACAGGACCCTAGTGAGACCCAGTACTTC
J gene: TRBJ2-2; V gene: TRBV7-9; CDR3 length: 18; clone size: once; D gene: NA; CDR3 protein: CASSPRYLDKGSAGELFF; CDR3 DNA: TGTGCCAGCAGCCCCCGTTATCTGGACAAGGGGAGCGCCGGGGAGCTGTTTTTT
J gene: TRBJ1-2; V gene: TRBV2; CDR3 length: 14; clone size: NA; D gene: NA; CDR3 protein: CASSEANGLSGYTF; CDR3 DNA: TGTGCCAGCAGTGAAGCGAACGGGCTTTCTGGCTACACCTTC
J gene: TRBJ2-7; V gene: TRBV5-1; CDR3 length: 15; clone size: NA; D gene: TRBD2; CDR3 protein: CASSSGLGSFYEQYF; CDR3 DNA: TGCGCCAGCAGCTCCGGACTAGGATCTTTCTACGAGCAGTACTTC
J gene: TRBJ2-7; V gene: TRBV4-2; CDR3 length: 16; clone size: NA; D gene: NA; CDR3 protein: CASSQDATVSMGEQYF; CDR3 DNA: TGTGCCAGCAGCCAAGATGCGACAGTCTCGATGGGAGAGCAGTACTTC
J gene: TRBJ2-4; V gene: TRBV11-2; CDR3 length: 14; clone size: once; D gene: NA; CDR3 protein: CASSPTVLAGIQYF; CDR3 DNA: TGTGCCAGCAGCCCAACCGTCCTGGCGGGAATTCAGTACTTC
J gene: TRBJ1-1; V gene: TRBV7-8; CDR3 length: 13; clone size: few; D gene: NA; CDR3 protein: CASSFTKNTEAFF; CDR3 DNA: TGTGCCAGCAGCTTTACGAAGAACACTGAAGCTTTCTTT
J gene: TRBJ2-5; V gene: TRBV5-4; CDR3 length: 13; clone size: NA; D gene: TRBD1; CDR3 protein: CASSVTGDETQYF; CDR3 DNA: TGTGCCAGCAGCGTTACAGGGGATGAGACCCAGTACTTC
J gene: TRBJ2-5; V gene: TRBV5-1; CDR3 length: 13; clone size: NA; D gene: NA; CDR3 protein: CASSLGQGETQYF; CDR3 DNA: TGCGCCAGCAGCTTGGGGCAGGGAGAGACCCAGTACTTC